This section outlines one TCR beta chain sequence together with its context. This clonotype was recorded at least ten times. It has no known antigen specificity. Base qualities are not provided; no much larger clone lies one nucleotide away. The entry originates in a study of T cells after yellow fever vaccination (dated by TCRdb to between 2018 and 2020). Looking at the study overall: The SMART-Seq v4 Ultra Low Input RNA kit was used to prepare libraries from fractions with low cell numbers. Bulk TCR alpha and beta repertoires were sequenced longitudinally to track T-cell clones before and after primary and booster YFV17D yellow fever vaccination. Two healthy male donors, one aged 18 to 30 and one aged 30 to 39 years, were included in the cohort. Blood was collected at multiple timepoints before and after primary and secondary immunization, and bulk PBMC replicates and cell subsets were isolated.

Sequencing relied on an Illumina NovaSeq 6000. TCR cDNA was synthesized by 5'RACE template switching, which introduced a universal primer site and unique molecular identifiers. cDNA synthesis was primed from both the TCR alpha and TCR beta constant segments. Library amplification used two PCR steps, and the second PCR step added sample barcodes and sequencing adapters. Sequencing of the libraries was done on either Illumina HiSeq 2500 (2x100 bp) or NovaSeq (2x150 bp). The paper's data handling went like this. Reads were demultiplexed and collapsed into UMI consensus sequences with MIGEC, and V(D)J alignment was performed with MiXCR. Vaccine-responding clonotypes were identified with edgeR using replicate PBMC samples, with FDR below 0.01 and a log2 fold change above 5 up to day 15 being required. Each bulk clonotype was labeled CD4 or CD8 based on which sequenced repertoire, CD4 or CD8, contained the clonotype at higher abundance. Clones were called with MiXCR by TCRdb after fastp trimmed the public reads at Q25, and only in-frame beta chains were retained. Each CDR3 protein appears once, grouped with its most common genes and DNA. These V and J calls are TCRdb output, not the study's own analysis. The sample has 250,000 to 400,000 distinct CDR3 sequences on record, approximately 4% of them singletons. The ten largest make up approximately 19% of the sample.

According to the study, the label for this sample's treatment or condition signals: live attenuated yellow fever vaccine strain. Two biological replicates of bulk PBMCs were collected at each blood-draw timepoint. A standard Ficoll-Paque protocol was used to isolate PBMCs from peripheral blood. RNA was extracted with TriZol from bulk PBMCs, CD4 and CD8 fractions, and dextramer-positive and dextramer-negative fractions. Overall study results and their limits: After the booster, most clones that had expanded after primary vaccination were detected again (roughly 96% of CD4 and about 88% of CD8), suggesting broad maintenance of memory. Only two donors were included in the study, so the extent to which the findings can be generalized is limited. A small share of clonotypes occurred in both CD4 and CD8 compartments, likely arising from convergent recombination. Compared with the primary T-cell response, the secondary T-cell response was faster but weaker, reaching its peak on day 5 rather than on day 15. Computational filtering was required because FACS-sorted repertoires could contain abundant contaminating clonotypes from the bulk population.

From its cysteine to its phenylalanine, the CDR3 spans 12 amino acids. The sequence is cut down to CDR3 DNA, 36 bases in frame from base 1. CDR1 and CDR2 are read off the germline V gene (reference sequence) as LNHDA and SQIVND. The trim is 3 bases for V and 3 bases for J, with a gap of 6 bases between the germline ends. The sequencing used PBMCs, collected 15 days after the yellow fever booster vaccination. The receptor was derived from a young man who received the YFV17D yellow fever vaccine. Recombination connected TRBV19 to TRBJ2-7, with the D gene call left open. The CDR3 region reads CASSMQDYEQYF. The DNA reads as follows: TGTGCCAGTAGTATGCAGGACTACGAGCAGTACTTC.